This TCR beta chain comes out of a study of CXCR3-negative and CXCR3-positive naive CD8 T cells. Germline V gene sequence: CDR1 LGHNA, CDR2 YNFKEQ. This CDR3 is 14 amino acids long. UMI labels and 5' RACE were used to prepare the TRB cDNA libraries. Using the 5' RACE reads, TCRdb records one entry per CDR3 protein without DNA. The table lists 40,000 to 55,000 distinct CDR3 sequences. Naive cells were sorted as CD45RO-, CCR7+, CD27+ and CD95-. Input material: naive CXCR3- CD8+ T cells from blood. Subset specified: CD45RO-CCR7+CD27+CD95- naive CD8+ T cells lacking CXCR3 (TNR3-). The chain has TRBV4-2 and TRBJ2-7; lacking DNA, the TRBD1 call made by TCRdb goes unchecked. The TCR sequence derives from a human donor in good health. Some clones in this sample may be carry-over from other donors' samples. The CDR3 is CASSPGPGDGEQYF.